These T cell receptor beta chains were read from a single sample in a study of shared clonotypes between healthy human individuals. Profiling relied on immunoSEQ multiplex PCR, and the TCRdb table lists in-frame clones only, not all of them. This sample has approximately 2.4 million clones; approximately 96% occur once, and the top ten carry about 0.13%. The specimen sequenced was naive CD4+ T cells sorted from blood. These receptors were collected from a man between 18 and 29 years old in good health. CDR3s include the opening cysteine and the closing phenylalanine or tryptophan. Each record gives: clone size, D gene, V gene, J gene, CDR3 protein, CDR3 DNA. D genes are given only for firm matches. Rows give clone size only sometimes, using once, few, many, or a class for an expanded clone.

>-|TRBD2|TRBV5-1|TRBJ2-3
CASSPPGTSGGLDTQYF
TGCGCCAGCAGCCCGCCTGGGACTAGCGGGGGCTTGGATACGCAGTATTTT
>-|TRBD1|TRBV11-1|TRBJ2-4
CASSAQGAKNIQYF
TGTGCCAGCAGCGCACAGGGGGCCAAAAACATTCAGTACTTC
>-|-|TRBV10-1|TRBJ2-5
CASSASALQRETQYF
TGCGCCAGCAGTGCTTCAGCCCTCCAGCGAGAGACCCAGTACTTC
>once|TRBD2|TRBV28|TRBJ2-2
CASSLRSGIYRELFF
TGTGCCAGCAGTTTGCGAAGCGGGATTTACCGGGAGCTGTTTTTT
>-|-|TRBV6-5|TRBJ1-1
CASTSGGAMNTEAFF
TGTGCCAGCACCTCGGGTGGGGCGATGAACACTGAAGCTTTCTTT
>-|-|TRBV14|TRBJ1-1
CASTGQLNTEAFF
TGTGCCAGCACAGGACAGCTGAACACTGAAGCTTTCTTT
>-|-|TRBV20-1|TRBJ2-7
CSAGPGYEQYF
TGCAGTGCTGGCCCCGGCTACGAGCAGTACTTC
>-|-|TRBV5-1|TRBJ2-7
CASSLEGRPYEQYF
TGCGCCAGCAGCTTGGAGGGTCGCCCCTACGAGCAGTACTTC
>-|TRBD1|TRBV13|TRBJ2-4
CASSRIQGAAKNIQYF
TGTGCCAGCAGCCGTATTCAGGGGGCGGCCAAAAACATTCAGTACTTC
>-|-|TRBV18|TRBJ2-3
CASSLPSRTDTQYF
TGTGCCAGCTCACTACCGTCGCGGACAGATACGCAGTATTTT
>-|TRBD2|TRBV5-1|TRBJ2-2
CASSLATSGGYIKNTGELFF
TGCGCCAGCAGCCTAGCGACTAGCGGGGGTTATATTAAGAACACCGGGGAGCTGTTTTTT
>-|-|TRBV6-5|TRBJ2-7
CASSYGGAISYEQYF
TGTGCCAGCAGTTATGGGGGCGCCATTTCCTACGAGCAGTACTTC
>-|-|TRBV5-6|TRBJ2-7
CASSLVGGTYEQYF
TGTGCCAGCAGCTTGGTCGGGGGCACCTACGAGCAGTACTTC
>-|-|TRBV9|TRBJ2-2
CASSVRLHNTGELFF
TGTGCCAGCAGCGTGAGACTACATAACACCGGGGAGCTGTTTTTT
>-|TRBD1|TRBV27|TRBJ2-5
CASSLGTGGAKTQYF
TGTGCCAGCAGTTTAGGGACAGGGGGCGCGAAGACCCAGTACTTC
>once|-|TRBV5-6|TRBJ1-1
CASSLVDLNTEAFF
TGTGCCAGCAGCTTGGTTGATTTGAACACTGAAGCTTTCTTT
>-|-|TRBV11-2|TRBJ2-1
CASSLGTGVQFF
TGTGCCAGCAGCTTAGGCACGGGGGTGCAGTTCTTC
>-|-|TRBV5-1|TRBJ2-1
CASSTDGSSYNEQFF
TGCGCCAGCAGCACGGACGGGAGCTCCTACAATGAGCAGTTCTTC
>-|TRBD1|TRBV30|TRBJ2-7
CAWNRDRASEQYF
TGTGCCTGGAACCGGGACAGGGCCTCGGAGCAGTACTTC
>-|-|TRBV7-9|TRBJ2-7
CASSTPGHGGYEQYF
TGTGCCAGCAGCACCCCGGGACATGGGGGCTACGAGCAGTACTTC
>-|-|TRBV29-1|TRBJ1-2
CSVGGASYGYTF
TGCAGCGTTGGGGGCGCCTCTTATGGCTACACCTTC
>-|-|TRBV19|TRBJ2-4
CASRGQEGAKNIQYF
TGTGCCAGCAGAGGACAGGAGGGAGCCAAAAACATTCAGTACTTC
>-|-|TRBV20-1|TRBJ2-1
CSARMANEQFF
TGCAGTGCTAGGATGGCGAATGAGCAGTTCTTC
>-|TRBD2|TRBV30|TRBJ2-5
CAWSGTSSVVETQYF
TGTGCCTGGAGTGGGACTAGTTCGGTTGTCGAGACCCAGTACTTC
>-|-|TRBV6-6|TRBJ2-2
CASSYIATGELFF
TGTGCCAGCAGTTACATCGCGACCGGGGAGCTGTTTTTT
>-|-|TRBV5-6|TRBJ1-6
CASSLARGEANSPLHF
TGTGCCAGCAGCTTGGCGAGAGGGGAGGCTAATTCACCCCTCCACTTT
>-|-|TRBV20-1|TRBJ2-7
CSASPSHEQYF
TGCAGTGCTAGCCCCTCGCACGAGCAGTACTTC
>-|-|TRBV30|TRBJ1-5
CAWSGQGRQVQHF
TGTGCCTGGAGTGGGCAGGGAAGGCAAGTCCAGCATTTT